This T cell receptor (beta chain) is from a study of cytomegalovirus exposure and HLA in healthy donors. General study points: The investigators catalogued under 200 TCR beta chains as cytomegalovirus-associated. TCR clusters originating in the first cohort tended to co-occur in the approximately 120 validation repertoires, according to a later analysis.

About this clone itself: As yet, its antigen is unknown.

Method: immunoSEQ multiplex PCR; TCRdb's copy keeps in-frame clones and lacks some. Among some 320,000 clones listed, around 87% were seen once. The CDR3 consists of 15 residues. Germline V lookup: CDR1 MDHEN, CDR2 SYDVKM. Trimming stripped 7 bases from V and 0 bases from J, with 15 bases between. The rearrangement joins TRBV28 to TRBJ1-1; D gene uncertain. This TCR was recovered from a woman aged 25 to 39 in good health and CMV-seropositive. The sequenced material came from PBMCs. Here the CDR3 reads CASITPGKVNTEAFF. In DNA, the CDR3 is TGTGCCAGCATCACACCCGGAAAGGTGAACACTGAAGCTTTCTTT.